At least ten counts were recorded for the clone carrying this T cell receptor (beta chain). The antigen is undetermined. CDR3 length equals 12 residues. Germline CDR1 and CDR2: SNHLY and FYNNEI. Trimming left V 6 bases short and J 5 bases short, with 8 bases between. The data derive from a study of neurological immune-mediated disorders. Study-wide results and caveats: Multiple sclerosis was found to have the least TCR clonal expansion, below healthy controls, and HTLV-1-associated myelopathy the most.

TCRdb reprocessed the 5' RACE reads via MiXCR and lists one record per CDR3 protein. The sample comprises tens of thousands of distinct CDR3 sequences, 2% to 2.5% of which are singletons, and about 3% rests with the top ten. The V gene is TRBV2, the J gene TRBJ2-4, with D unresolved. The sequenced material came from PBMCs. The sequence came from a man aged 50-60 years with multiple sclerosis. CDR3 DNA sequence: TGTGCCAGCAGGGGTTTGGAAAACATTCAGTACTTC. This encodes CASRGLENIQYF. Supplemented by reference TRBV2 and TRBJ2-4, the full variable domain reads EPEVTQTPSHQVTQMGQEVILRCVPISNHLYFYWYRQILGQKVEFLVSFYNNEISEKSEIFDDQFSVERPDGSNFTLKIRSTKLEDSAMYFCASRGLENIQYFGAGTRLSVL.